These 21 T cell receptor beta chains were sequenced from one sample in a study of shared clonotypes between healthy human individuals. Method: immunoSEQ multiplex PCR; TCRdb's copy keeps in-frame clones and lacks some. The sample includes 1.4 million to 1.5 million clones, over 95% of them seen just once. Material: naive CD4+ T cells sorted from blood. The subset was: CD45RA+ positively selected. Receptor source: a man aged 30 to 39 in good health.

This rearrangement joins TRBV18 to TRBJ1-2; 7 bases match TRBD1. The CDR3 runs 14 residues. V dropped 2 bases and J dropped 4; count of bases not matched to a gene: 4. Per germline, CDR1 KGHSH and CDR2 LQKENI. DNA of the CDR3: TGTGCCAGCTCACCAGACAGGGAGACCTATGGCTACACCTTC. Its protein is CASSPDRETYGYTF.

The gene calls are TRBV29-1 and TRBJ1-1; D possibly corresponds to TRBD1 (6 bases). The CDR3 sequence is 14 residues long. CDR1 and CDR2 (germline): SQVTM, ANQGSEA. The V end lost 4 bases, the J end lost 2 bases, and 14 bases lay between the germline ends. CDR3 DNA: TGCAGCGTTGTGCTTCACAGGGTAAACACTGAAGCTTTCTTT. Its protein product is CSVVLHRVNTEAFF.

The chain has TRBV6-6 and TRBJ2-7, with a possible D match to TRBD1 (5 bases). V was shortened by 5 bases and J by 10 bases, with 15 bases between the two germline ends. The germline V gene has CDR1 MNHNY and CDR2 SVGAGI (reference sequence). The CDR3 consists of 12 residues. CDR3 loop: CASSTARQLQYF. The DNA for the CDR3 is TGTGCCAGCAGTACAGCCCGACAGTTACAGTACTTC.

DNA of the CDR3: TGTGCCAGCAGCTTGGCCGCCAGGACCGCCGAGCAGTACTTC. This sequence encodes CASSLAARTAEQYF. V is TRBV5-4 and J is TRBJ2-7, with D uncertain. The length of the CDR3 is 14 residues. Trimming left V 0 bases short and J 6 bases short, with 13 bases between. Looked up from germline, CDR1 is SGHNT and CDR2 is YYREEE (reference sequence).

The gene calls are TRBV7-3 and TRBJ2-3, with D tentatively TRBD1 (6 bases). CDR1 and CDR2 (germline): SGHTA, FQGTGA. The CDR3 is 14 residues long. Between the trimmed V and J ends, which lost 4 bases and 2 bases, there was a span of 10 bases. The CDR3 coding sequence is TGTGCCAGCAGCTCCACAGGGTCCACAGATACGCAGTATTTT. This codes for CASSSTGSTDTQYF.

The chain links TRBV5-1 to TRBJ1-4, with a tentative D call TRBD1 (6 bases). The CDR3 is made up of 16 amino acids. V shed 5 bases and J shed 3 bases, with 17 bases lying between them. Germline CDR1 reads SGHRS; CDR2 reads YFSETQ. The CDR3 nucleotides read TGCGCCAGCAGTCCCTTCGGGGGGCCAGCTAATGAAAAACTGTTTTTT. This sequence encodes CASSPFGGPANEKLFF.

The chain joins TRBV7-2 to TRBJ2-1, with D hard to call. CDR1 is SGHTA, CDR2 FQGNSA, per germline. The V end lost 2 bases, the J end lost 8 bases, and 7 bases lay between the germline ends. CDR3 length: 12 amino acids. CDR3 in amino acids: CASSLRWDEQFF. The CDR3 DNA is TGTGCCAGCAGCTTAAGATGGGATGAGCAGTTCTTC.

This clone was seen only once. The gene calls are TRBV28 and TRBJ2-3; no clear D gene. This CDR3 region has 13 residues. CDR1 is MDHEN, CDR2 SYDVKM, per germline. The V end lost 4 bases, the J end lost 4 bases, and 9 bases lay between the germline ends. The CDR3 sequence is CASSSVVADTQYF. Here the CDR3 DNA reads TGTGCCAGCAGTTCAGTAGTCGCAGATACGCAGTATTTT.

The J gene is TRBJ2-5, the V gene TRBV7-2; 14 bases map to TRBD2. Germline V gene lookup returns CDR1 SGHTA and CDR2 FQGNSA. V shed 5 bases, J shed 4 bases, and the junction held 6 bases outside the gene matches. CDR3 size: 16 residues. This chain's CDR3 is CASSPKGLAGAETQYF. The CDR3, as DNA: TGTGCCAGCAGCCCTAAGGGACTAGCGGGAGCAGAGACCCAGTACTTC.

The chain combines TRBV7-9 with TRBJ2-3; 9 bases fit TRBD1. V was clipped by 1 base and J by 14 bases; unmatched bases: 10. This CDR3 is built from 14 residues. Per germline, CDR1 SEHNR and CDR2 FQNEAQ (reference sequence). The chain's CDR3 is CASSLVERGTGWYF. In DNA, the CDR3 is TGTGCCAGCAGCTTAGTCGAGAGGGGGACAGGGTGGTATTTT.

The V and J genes are TRBV5-4 and TRBJ2-5; possible D gene TRBD2, 5 bases. Germline V gives CDR1 SGHNT, CDR2 YYREEE (reference sequence). This CDR3 is 18 amino acids long. Trimming shortened V by 4 bases and J by 1 base, and 23 bases separated the two germline ends. Here the CDR3 reads CASSIEGSQRRSQETQYF. In nucleotides, the CDR3 is TGTGCCAGCAGCATCGAGGGATCGCAGCGCCGCTCCCAAGAGACCCAGTACTTC.

The chain joins TRBV5-1 to TRBJ2-7; D perhaps matches TRBD2 (5 bases). The CDR3 runs to 14 residues. The V end was cut by 5 bases, the J end by 0 bases, with 12 bases between. The germline gives CDR1 SGHRS, CDR2 YFSETQ. The CDR3 here is CASSFNRDSYEQYF. The DNA of the CDR3 is TGCGCCAGCAGTTTCAACCGGGACTCCTACGAGCAGTACTTC.

The chain is built from TRBV9 and TRBJ2-5, with unresolved D. There are 13 residues in the CDR3. Germline V CDR1 and CDR2: SGDLS, YYNGEE. Trimming removed 4 bases at V and 2 bases at J, with 9 bases between. This CDR3 reads CASSPDRQETQYF. For the CDR3, the DNA is TGTGCCAGCAGCCCAGACCGTCAAGAGACCCAGTACTTC.

The chain joins TRBV19 to TRBJ2-3; D possibly matches TRBD1 or TRBD2 (6 bases each). CDR1 and CDR2 from the germline V gene are LNHDA and SQIVND (reference sequence). Between the trimmed V and J ends, which lost 3 bases and 6 bases, there was a span of 19 bases. This CDR3 has 16 amino acids. CDR3 amino acids: CASSIWGTRTTDTQYF. The CDR3 nucleotides are TGTGCCAGTAGTATTTGGGGGACACGGACTACGGATACGCAGTATTTT.

About this clone: A read error is likely, as this CDR3 ends without the conserved phenylalanine or tryptophan. No DNA is shown, since the ends of the CDR3 on it are uncertain; the CDR3 is the one TCRdb lists. The rearrangement joins TRBV13 to TRBJ1-1; TRBD1, as called in the table, went unchecked against the DNA. Ends included, the CDR3 has 10 residues. Germline values: CDR1 PRHDT, CDR2 FYEKMQ (reference sequence). The CDR3 is CASSRPKTGR.

The gene calls are TRBV2 and TRBJ1-2; D not resolved. CDR3 length: 12 amino acids. CDR1 is SNHLY and CDR2 is FYNNEI in the germline V gene. V was clipped by 6 bases and J by 0 bases, with 5 bases between them. The CDR3 region has the DNA TGTGCCAGCAGGGTAGCTAACTATGGCTACACCTTC. This gives the protein CASRVANYGYTF.

V gene TRBV7-9 combines with J gene TRBJ2-7; 8 bases line up with TRBD2. Per the germline V gene, CDR1 is SEHNR and CDR2 is FQNEAQ (reference sequence). Trimming removed 5 bases from V and 2 bases from J; junction bases left unmatched: 11. This CDR3 is 16 amino acids long. CDR3 nucleotide sequence: TGTGCCAGCAGCCCCGTAGGTGGGACTAGAGCCTACGAGCAGTACTTC. It encodes CASSPVGGTRAYEQYF.

The J gene is TRBJ1-1, the V gene TRBV28, with 7 bases that match TRBD1. Germline V gene data show CDR1 as MDHEN and CDR2 as SYDVKM. This CDR3 contains 14 residues. The V and J ends lost 6 bases and 3 bases, in that order; junction bases with no gene match: 7. The CDR3 reads CASRTGTAYTEAFF. The CDR3 DNA sequence: TGTGCCAGCAGGACAGGGACGGCCTACACTGAAGCTTTCTTT.

V usage is TRBV5-4 and J usage is TRBJ2-7, with TRBD2 as a possible D gene (6 bases). The V gene's germline CDR1 is SGHNT and CDR2 YYREEE (reference sequence). The CDR3 has 12 amino acids. Trimming removed 3 bases from V and 6 bases from J, with 10 bases in between. The CDR3 DNA sequence: TGTGCCAGCAGCTCGCACGGGGGCGAGCAGTACTTC. This encodes CASSSHGGEQYF.

V usage is TRBV15 and J usage is TRBJ2-1, with a possible D match to TRBD1 (5 bases). CDR3 length: 16 residues. Germline CDR1 reads LNHNV; CDR2 reads YYDKDF (reference sequence). Trimming took 0 bases from V and 10 from J, leaving 19 bases between them. CDR3 protein: CATSRDLGQGSPEQFF. The CDR3 DNA reads TGTGCCACCAGCAGAGATTTAGGGCAGGGCAGTCCGGAGCAGTTCTTC.

The chain joins TRBV27 to TRBJ2-2, with D perhaps TRBD1 (5 bases). The V end was cut by 5 bases, the J end by 7 bases, with 14 bases between. Germline-derived CDR1 and CDR2 are MNHEY and SMNVEV (reference sequence). There are 14 residues in the CDR3. The CDR3 spells CASSSPGRVGELFF. CDR3 DNA: TGTGCCAGCAGTAGTCCAGGCAGGGTCGGGGAGCTGTTTTTT.